The 17 T cell receptor beta chains given below trace back to one sample, sequenced in a study of blood T cell repertoires in COVID-19. The protocol was immunoSEQ multiplex PCR, while the TCRdb copy is restricted to in-frame clones and leaves out a portion. In the table there are approximately 72,000 clones, about 89% of which are singletons. The sequenced sample consisted of peripheral blood. Receptors originate from a woman in her sixties or seventies with acute or convalescent COVID-19.

V gene TRBV11-2 combines with J gene TRBJ2-5, with D unresolved. The CDR3 has 14 residues. CDR1 is SGHAT and CDR2 is FQNNGV in the germline V gene. Trimming took off 1 base at V and 4 bases at J, with 10 bases between the two ends. CDR3 nucleotide sequence: TGTGCCAGCAGCTTAGCCAGCGCCCCAGAGACCCAGTACTTC. This translates into CASSLASAPETQYF.

The chain has TRBV3-1 (or the pseudogene TRBV3-2) and TRBJ2-1; the match to TRBD2 covers 7 bases. The germline V gene has CDR1 LGHDT and CDR2 YNNKEL (reference sequence). The CDR3 has 15 amino acids. The V and J ends lost 1 base and 0 bases, in that order; junction bases with no gene match: 0. CDR3 nucleotides: TGTGCCAGCAGCCAAGGCGGGAGCTCCTACAATGAGCAGTTCTTC. Its protein product is CASSQGGSSYNEQFF.

The V call is TRBV6-5, the J call TRBJ2-7; perhaps TRBD1 as D (7 bases). Trimming stripped 2 bases from V and 6 bases from J, with 17 bases between. CDR3 size: 15 residues. Germline assignment: CDR1 MNHEY and CDR2 SVGAGI. In DNA form, the CDR3 reads TGTGCCAGCAGTTACGCGTCTAACAGGGGAGGCGAGCAGTACTTC. As protein: CASSYASNRGGEQYF.

This chain links TRBV5-5 with TRBJ1-5, with D maybe TRBD1 (5 bases). This CDR3 contains 17 residues. Per the germline V gene, CDR1 is SGHKS and CDR2 is YYEKEE (reference sequence). The V end lost 4 bases, the J end lost 5 bases, and 22 bases lay between the germline ends. The CDR3 here is CASSTGPGRSGDQPQHF. CDR3 nucleotide sequence: TGTGCCAGCAGCACTGGACCGGGCAGATCGGGGGATCAGCCCCAGCATTTT.

This clone was seen a handful of times. This chain connects TRBV29-1 to TRBJ2-1, with 8 bases identical to TRBD2. Germline V gene data show CDR1 as SQVTM and CDR2 as ANQGSEA. This CDR3 has 16 residues. J was trimmed by 4 bases and V by 1 base; bases with no gene match: 9. The CDR3 region is CSVEGTGGFLYNEQFF. For the CDR3, the DNA is TGCAGCGTTGAAGGGACGGGGGGGTTCTTATACAATGAGCAGTTCTTC.

The CDR3 DNA follows: TGTGCCAGCAGCTTAGAAGGACAGCTCTATAATTCACCCCTCCACTTT. It codes for CASSLEGQLYNSPLHF. V is TRBV11-2 and J is TRBJ1-6; perhaps TRBD1 as D (6 bases). Germline V gene sequence: CDR1 SGHAT, CDR2 FQNNGV. The CDR3 has 16 amino acids. The germline V and J ends were trimmed by 0 bases and 3 bases, with 9 bases remaining between them.

The V call is TRBV3-1 (or the pseudogene TRBV3-2), the J call TRBJ2-5, with 8 bases aligning to TRBD1. CDR1 is LGHDT, CDR2 YNNKEL, per germline (reference sequence). V was clipped by 5 bases and J by 9 bases; unmatched bases: 14. The CDR3 runs to 15 residues. The CDR3 spells CASSFPGQGRGSQYF. The CDR3 DNA sequence: TGTGCCAGCAGCTTTCCCGGACAGGGACGCGGATCCCAGTACTTC.

As concerns this clone: A read error may produce the germline difference seen at one junction end. In the same sample, other DNA sequences code for this CDR3. V usage is TRBV6-1 and J usage is TRBJ1-3, with TRBD1 as a possible D gene (6 bases). Germline values: CDR1 MNHNS, CDR2 SASEGT. The CDR3 is 15 residues long. The DNA of the CDR3 is TGTGCCAGCAGCGAAGACAGGAACTCTGGAAACACCATATATTTT. This encodes CASSEDRNSGNTIYF.

This chain connects TRBV6-1 to TRBJ2-3, with TRBD2 matching 10 bases. Germline CDR1 MNHNS, CDR2 SASEGT. The ends lost 2 bases at V and 8 bases at J; junction bases unmatched: 13. This CDR3 contains 17 residues. The CDR3 coding sequence is TGTGCCAGCAGTGAAAGGCTAGCGGGGGCCGAGAGGGGTACGCAGTATTTT. This gives the protein CASSERLAGAERGTQYF.

The chain employs TRBV2 and TRBJ2-5, with D possibly being TRBD2 (6 bases). Deletions cut 1 base from V and 4 bases from J, with 13 bases between. The CDR3 is 15 residues long. Germline values: CDR1 SNHLY, CDR2 FYNNEI. The CDR3 protein is CASSEDFGGSETQYF. For the CDR3, the DNA is TGTGCCAGCAGTGAAGATTTCGGGGGATCAGAGACCCAGTACTTC.

The V call is TRBV11-2, the J call TRBJ2-2; TRBD1 agrees at 8 bases. The CDR3 is 15 amino acids. Trimming cost V 5 bases and J 4 bases; bases outside gene matches: 6. Looked up from germline, CDR1 is SGHAT and CDR2 is FQNNGV. The DNA for the CDR3 is TGTGCCAGCAGCCTCCCGACAGGGGTCACCGGGGAGCTGTTTTTT. Translation: CASSLPTGVTGELFF.

This chain links TRBV19 with TRBJ1-5; tentatively, D is TRBD1 (6 bases). V lost 6 bases and J 1 base, leaving 13 bases between the germline ends. The CDR3 is made up of 15 amino acids. The germline V gene encodes CDR1 LNHDA and CDR2 SQIVND (reference sequence). CDR3 amino acids: CASSTQGSSNQPQHF. For the CDR3, the DNA is TGTGCCAGTAGCACACAGGGTTCAAGCAATCAGCCCCAGCATTTT.

The chain has TRBV2 and TRBJ1-5; no clear D gene. The germline V gene encodes CDR1 SNHLY and CDR2 FYNNEI. The CDR3 contains 15 residues. V was trimmed by 7 bases and J by 1 base, leaving 14 bases between them. In DNA form, the CDR3 reads TGTGCCAGCAAGGGAGGAGGGCGAAGCAATCAGCCCCAGCATTTT. This encodes CASKGGGRSNQPQHF.

The rearrangement links TRBV9 to TRBJ1-1; TRBD1 matches at 7 bases. This CDR3 contains 13 residues. The V gene's germline CDR1 is SGDLS and CDR2 YYNGEE. V shed 6 bases and J 5 bases; nucleotides not matched to a gene: 7. CDR3 nucleotide sequence: TGTGCCAGCACCACCACAGGGGCAACTGAAGCTTTCTTT. Residues: CASTTTGATEAFF.

This clone has just one count. The J gene is TRBJ1-2, the V gene TRBV5-4; perhaps TRBD1 as D (5 bases). V gave up 4 bases and J gave up 7 bases, with 14 bases separating them. This CDR3 is 13 amino acids long. Germline loops: CDR1 SGHNT, CDR2 YYREEE (reference sequence). The chain's CDR3 is CASSPDGGSGYTF. The CDR3 DNA sequence: TGTGCCAGCAGCCCGGACGGGGGTAGTGGCTACACCTTC.

This chain joins TRBV2 and TRBJ1-6; D remains unclear. Germline V gene data show CDR1 as SNHLY and CDR2 as FYNNEI. V shed 2 bases and J shed 9 bases, with 17 bases lying between them. CDR3 length: 16 amino acids. As DNA, the CDR3 is TGTGCCAGCAGTGAATATTTGACCGGGTCGGGTTCACCCCTCCACTTT. Its protein product is CASSEYLTGSGSPLHF.

The chain links TRBV28 to TRBJ2-1, with TRBD2 matching over 12 bases. Germline V lookup: CDR1 MDHEN, CDR2 SYDVKM. The CDR3 loop spans 14 amino acids. Unmatched junction bases numbered 3, after V lost 6 bases and J lost 6 bases. The CDR3 is CASRQTSGGNEQFF. The CDR3 nucleotides read TGTGCCAGCAGGCAGACTAGCGGGGGCAATGAGCAGTTCTTC.